This is a list of T cell receptor beta chains from one sample in a study of T cells after yellow fever vaccination. TCRdb ran MiXCR on the 5' RACE reads and lists one entry per CDR3 protein. The sample lists under 500,000 distinct CDR3 sequences; about 19% were seen once. The sample here was PBMCs, taken before the yellow fever booster vaccination. The receptors were sampled from a man aged 18 to 29 who received the YFV17D yellow fever vaccine. Both conserved end residues are part of each CDR3. Fields, in order: clone size, V gene, D gene, J gene, CDR3 DNA, CDR3 protein. The D gene is left open where the match is weak. Part of the rows lack a size; the others show once, few, many or a class for expanded clones.

>many|TRBV19|-|TRBJ1-2
TGTGCCAGTAAGGCGGATGGCTACACCTTC
CASKADGYTF
>-|TRBV4-2|-|TRBJ2-2
TGTGCCAGCAGCGTTCAGTACCGGGCCGCAAATTGGGAGAGCACCGGGGAGCTGTTTTTT
CASSVQYRAANWESTGELFF
>-|TRBV2|-|TRBJ1-6
TGTGCCAGCAGTGACCGTGGGGGTAATTCACCCCTCCACTTT
CASSDRGGNSPLHF
>-|TRBV7-6|-|TRBJ2-2
TGTGCCAGCAAGGAATGGGCGCGATCGAACACCGGGGAGCTGTTTTTT
CASKEWARSNTGELFF
>-|TRBV10-3|TRBD2|TRBJ2-3
TGTGCCATCAAACTAGCGGGGGGGCCCGATACGCAGTATTTT
CAIKLAGGPDTQYF
>many|TRBV20-1|-|TRBJ2-5
TGCAGTGCCCGGGGGGCCGGGGAGACCCAGTACTTC
CSARGAGETQYF
>many|TRBV11-2|-|TRBJ1-4
TGTGCCAGCAGCTTAAGACCCCCACCAGCAACTAATGAAAAACTGTTTTTT
CASSLRPPPATNEKLFF
>-|TRBV5-4|-|TRBJ1-6
TGTGCCAGCACCCCGGGGCAGGACTATAATTCACCCCTCCACTTT
CASTPGQDYNSPLHF
>many|TRBV20-1|TRBD1|TRBJ1-5
TGCAGTGCTGCCACAGGGGGCTCAAGTCAGCCCCAGCATTTT
CSAATGGSSQPQHF
>few|TRBV7-9|-|TRBJ2-6
TGTGCCAGCAGCCCCTGGTCCAGCTCTGGGGCCAACGTCCTGACTTTC
CASSPWSSSGANVLTF
>few|TRBV6-2/TRBV6-3|-|TRBJ2-3
TGTGCCAGCAGCTACCCTCCCGCGAATACGCAGTATTTT
CASSYPPANTQYF
>-|TRBV12-5|-|TRBJ1-1
TGTGCTAGTGTGGGGCAGGGGTCGAATGAAGCTTTCTTT
CASVGQGSNEAFF
>-|TRBV3-2|-|TRBJ2-2
TGTGCCAGCAGCCGTCGGAGGGGGAGAGGAACCACCGGGGAGCTGTTTTTT
CASSRRRGRGTTGELFF
>few|TRBV15|TRBD2|TRBJ2-7
TGTGCCACCAGCGGAGGACTAGCGGGGGGTTCCTACGAGCAGTACTTC
CATSGGLAGGSYEQYF
>few|TRBV20-1|TRBD2|TRBJ2-4
TGCAGTGCTATACTAGCGGGGGGACCGAACATTCAGTACTTC
CSAILAGGPNIQYF
>many|TRBV5-1|-|TRBJ1-4
TGCGCCAGCGCCGCCGACAGGGAAAAACTGTTTTTT
CASAADREKLFF
>few|TRBV14|TRBD1|TRBJ2-3
TGTGCCAGCAGCCAACTACGGGGACAGGGCACAGATACGCAGTATTTT
CASSQLRGQGTDTQYF
>-|TRBV4-1|-|TRBJ2-1
TGCGCCAGCAGGGGTTCAGGGGATGAGCAGTTCTTC
CASRGSGDEQFF
>few|TRBV4-2|-|TRBJ2-5
TGTGCCAGCAGCTCGGGGGCCGGGGGAATCCAAGAGACCCAGTACTTC
CASSSGAGGIQETQYF
>-|TRBV6-2/TRBV6-3|TRBD1|TRBJ2-1
TGTGCCAGCAGTTACTCCATGAGGGACAGGGTTAGCAATGAGCAGTTCTTC
CASSYSMRDRVSNEQFF
>-|TRBV6-5|TRBD1|TRBJ1-2
TGTGCCAGCAGCCTCACAGGGGGCGCCGGCTATGGCTACACCTTC
CASSLTGGAGYGYTF
>-|TRBV27|-|TRBJ1-1
TGTGCCAGCAGTCAAATTTGGGGAATCTGGTCGGCTTTCTTT
CASSQIWGIWSAFF
>-|TRBV20-1|TRBD2|TRBJ2-3
TGCAGTGCTCTGAGGGCAGCGGGGTATCCAGATACGCAGTATTTT
CSALRAAGYPDTQYF
>-|TRBV5-1|-|TRBJ1-1
TGCGCCAGCAGCAATCAGGGAGGCACTGAAGCTTTCTTT
CASSNQGGTEAFF
>few|TRBV5-6|TRBD1|TRBJ2-1
TGTGCCAGCAGCCAGGACAGGTACAATGAGCAGTTCTTC
CASSQDRYNEQFF
>-|TRBV6-2/TRBV6-3|TRBD2|TRBJ2-7
TGTGCCAGCAGTTCCTGGCGGGGGTCCTACGAGCAGTACTTC
CASSSWRGSYEQYF
>few|TRBV4-1|-|TRBJ2-7
TGCGCCAGCAGCCAATCAGGACAATACGAGCAGTACTTC
CASSQSGQYEQYF
>few|TRBV7-2|TRBD2|TRBJ2-1
TGTGCCAGCAGCCAGTATGTGGGACTAGCGGGGCACAATGAGCAGTTCTTC
CASSQYVGLAGHNEQFF
>few|TRBV12-3/TRBV12-4|TRBD1|TRBJ2-2
TGTGCCAGCAGTTCCACTACAGGGGGCAACACCGGGGAGCTGTTTTTT
CASSSTTGGNTGELFF
>-|TRBV2|-|TRBJ2-1
TGTGCCACCTCGGGGGAATTACTAAAGTTCTTC
CATSGELLKFF
>few|TRBV27|TRBD1|TRBJ2-1
TGTGCCAGCCAGGGGGCGGCCTACAATGAGCAGTTCTTC
CASQGAAYNEQFF
>-|TRBV5-1|TRBD1|TRBJ2-1
TGCGCCAGCACAGATGTTAGGACAGGGATGGGGAATGAGCAGTTCTTC
CASTDVRTGMGNEQFF
>few|TRBV7-8|-|TRBJ2-5
TGTGCCAGCAGCTCGCGAGTCGTCAGTCAAGAGACCCAGTACTTC
CASSSRVVSQETQYF
>-|TRBV18|-|TRBJ1-5
TGTGCCAGCTCACCACAGGCTGACTTAGCCTATCAGCCCCAGCATTTT
CASSPQADLAYQPQHF
>-|TRBV20-1|-|TRBJ1-1
TGCAGTGCTGCCCTCGACGGCCGAAACACTGAAGCTTTCTTT
CSAALDGRNTEAFF
>few|TRBV12-3/TRBV12-4|-|TRBJ2-3
TGTGCCAGCAGTTTCATGGCCGCTACGCAGTATTTT
CASSFMAATQYF
>few|TRBV7-2|TRBD2|TRBJ2-1
TGTGCCAGCAGCCCCCCTGGACTAGCGGCTAATGAGCAGTTCTTC
CASSPPGLAANEQFF
>-|TRBV12-3/TRBV12-4|-|TRBJ2-7
TGTGCCAGCAGTTTGAGGTCTCCCTCGAGGGAGCAGTACTTC
CASSLRSPSREQYF
>few|TRBV7-2|TRBD1|TRBJ1-2
TGTGCCAGCAGCTTAACAGGGGGTCGCTATGGCTACACCTTC
CASSLTGGRYGYTF
>-|TRBV27|-|TRBJ1-1
TGTGCCAGCAGAAACGACAGTTTCATGAACACTGAAGCTTTCTTT
CASRNDSFMNTEAFF
>many|TRBV5-1|TRBD1|TRBJ1-2
TGCGCCAGCAGCCGCGGACAGGGGGGACTCGGCTATGGCTACACCTTC
CASSRGQGGLGYGYTF
>few|TRBV7-9|-|TRBJ2-3
TGTGCCAGCAGCCTGTGGCTTAGCACAGATACGCAGTATTTT
CASSLWLSTDTQYF
>-|TRBV4-3|-|TRBJ1-5
TGCGCCAGCAGCCAATCGGAGAATCAGCCCCAGCATTTT
CASSQSENQPQHF
>few|TRBV7-3|-|TRBJ2-1
TGTGCCAGCAGCTTAACGGGTCCCTGGGATGAGCAGTTCTTC
CASSLTGPWDEQFF
>-|TRBV11-2|-|TRBJ1-1
TGTGCCAGCAGCTTCCTAAGACCCAGGGGTGAAGCTTTCTTT
CASSFLRPRGEAFF
>-|TRBV20-1|TRBD2|TRBJ2-7
TGCAGTGCGCGGGCTACTAGCGGGTCCTACGAGCAGTACTTC
CSARATSGSYEQYF
>few|TRBV7-2|TRBD1|TRBJ1-4
TGTGCCAGCAGCTTCAAGGGCAGGGGGCTATATGAAAAACTGTTTTTT
CASSFKGRGLYEKLFF
>-|TRBV18|-|TRBJ2-3
TGTGCCAGCTCACCATTTTCCTCACCAGGGACAGATACGCAGTATTTT
CASSPFSSPGTDTQYF
>few|TRBV20-1|-|TRBJ1-5
TGCAGCGGCCAGGGCGGGAGTCAGCCCCAGCATTTT
CSGQGGSQPQHF
>-|TRBV6-6|TRBD1|TRBJ1-1
TGTGCCAGCAGCTACCCACAGGGGGCCGACACTGAAGCTTTCTTT
CASSYPQGADTEAFF
>few|TRBV9|TRBD1|TRBJ1-2
TGTGCCAGCAGCCGTGCGAGGACAGGGGCGGATGGCTACACCTTC
CASSRARTGADGYTF